Following are 22 T cell receptor beta chains from one sample sequenced in a study of shared clonotypes between healthy human individuals. Only in-frame clones appear in the TCRdb table, and some are missing; sequencing was by immunoSEQ multiplex PCR. The sample shows approximately 840,000 clones, roughly 96% of them seen only once. Selected positively for CCR7 and CD45RO-negative, naive CD8 cells excluded terminally differentiated effector memory CD45RA+ cells. Sequenced: naive CD8+ T cells sorted from blood. The receptors were sampled from a man in his thirties or forties in good health.

The rearrangement links TRBV28 to TRBJ2-7; D gene unclear. Germline CDR1 reads MDHEN; CDR2 reads SYDVKM. Trimming removed 6 bases from V and 2 bases from J, with 20 bases in between. The CDR3 runs to 16 residues. CDR3 DNA: TGTGCCAGCAGCCCCTTGAGGATCTCACTTGCCTACGAGCAGTACTTC. Its protein is CASSPLRISLAYEQYF.

V usage is TRBV4-1 and J usage is TRBJ2-7; no clear D. The CDR3 is 11 amino acids. Deletions cut 4 bases from V and 4 bases from J, with 5 bases between. Per germline, CDR1 MGHRA and CDR2 YSYEKL. The CDR3 here is CASSLGYEQYF. The CDR3 bases are TGCGCCAGCAGCCTTGGTTACGAGCAGTACTTC.

CDR3 coding DNA: TGTGCCAGCAGCCCATATAGGGGAGATACGCAGTATTTT. Translating gives CASSPYRGDTQYF. The rearrangement links TRBV13 to TRBJ2-3; D is perhaps TRBD1 (5 bases). Trimming left V 5 bases short and J 5 bases short, with 11 bases between. The CDR3 runs 13 residues. In germline, CDR1 is PRHDT, CDR2 FYEKMQ (reference sequence).

J is TRBJ1-5 and V is TRBV6-6; TRBD1 matches at 10 bases. Germline CDR1 is MNHNY and CDR2 is SVGAGI (reference sequence). Trimming removed 2 bases from V and 4 bases from J; junction bases left unmatched: 2. This CDR3 comprises 15 residues. The CDR3 nucleotides are TGTGCCAGCAGTTACACGGGACAGGGGAATCAGCCCCAGCATTTT. Residues: CASSYTGQGNQPQHF.

The chain employs TRBV9 and TRBJ2-1; 8 nucleotides align to TRBD1. Germline V CDR1 and CDR2: SGDLS, YYNGEE. The CDR3 runs to 15 residues. V trimming: 1 base; J trimming: 4 bases; junction bases outside the gene matches: 4. CDR3 residues: CASSVSGGFYNEQFF. CDR3 DNA: TGTGCCAGCAGCGTATCAGGGGGCTTTTACAATGAGCAGTTCTTC.

This clone has a single count. The CDR3 spells CASGPLLTGEQFF. DNA for the CDR3: TGTGCCAGCGGACCTTTATTAACTGGGGAGCAGTTCTTC. This chain links TRBV7-9 with TRBJ2-1; D is uncertain. Trimming took 8 bases from V and 10 from J, leaving 18 bases between them. Per the germline V gene, CDR1 is SEHNR and CDR2 is FQNEAQ (reference sequence). The CDR3 has 13 amino acids.

The chain joins TRBV2 to TRBJ2-1; TRBD2 matches 9 bases. J gave up 4 bases and V 5 bases, and 6 bases lay outside the gene matches. The germline CDR1 and CDR2 sequences are SNHLY and FYNNEI. The CDR3 sequence is 15 residues long. The chain's CDR3 is CASSIAGALYNEQFF. CDR3 in DNA: TGTGCCAGCAGTATAGCGGGAGCGTTATACAATGAGCAGTTCTTC.

The J gene is TRBJ1-1, the V gene TRBV6-1; TRBD1 matches 10 bases. The length of the CDR3 is 18 residues. The V gene's germline CDR1 is MNHNS and CDR2 SASEGT. V gave up 2 bases and J gave up 4 bases; unmatched junction bases: 13. The CDR3: CASSELPVGQGSRTEAFF. The CDR3 DNA is TGTGCCAGCAGTGAACTCCCCGTGGGACAGGGGAGCCGCACTGAAGCTTTCTTT.

V usage is TRBV4-1 and J usage is TRBJ1-4; unclear D gene. Germline CDR1 MGHRA, CDR2 YSYEKL. Trimming cost V 1 base and J 2 bases, with 8 bases left between them. The CDR3 consists of 15 residues. The chain's CDR3 is CASSQAVATNEKLFF. The CDR3 DNA reads TGCGCCAGCAGCCAAGCGGTTGCGACTAATGAAAAACTGTTTTTT.

V gene TRBV4-1 combines with J gene TRBJ2-2, with 7 bases matching TRBD1. Germline V CDR1 and CDR2: MGHRA, YSYEKL. V was pared by 7 bases and J by 7 bases, with 3 bases of the junction left unmatched. The CDR3 consists of 12 residues. In DNA, the CDR3 is TGCGCCAGCATAGGGGGCGGCGGGGAGCTGTTTTTT. This gives the protein CASIGGGGELFF.

The V gene is TRBV5-1, the J gene TRBJ2-1; D gene uncertain. V was pared by 1 base and J by 4 bases, with 6 bases between. This CDR3 region has 13 residues. Germline assignment: CDR1 SGHRS and CDR2 YFSETQ. CDR3 in DNA: TGCGCCAGCAGCTTGTACGGGTACAATGAGCAGTTCTTC. Its translation: CASSLYGYNEQFF.

For this clone: Other DNA sequences from this sample encode an identical CDR3 as well. This chain links TRBV28 with TRBJ2-7; D not resolved. The CDR3 spans 13 residues. The V gene lost 1 base and the J gene lost 2 bases, with 6 bases spanning the gap. In germline, CDR1 is MDHEN, CDR2 SYDVKM. The CDR3 DNA reads TGTGCCAGCAGTTTATCACGCCCCTACGAGCAGTACTTC. Residues: CASSLSRPYEQYF.

The chain recombines TRBV7-8 with TRBJ2-7; D might be TRBD1 (6 bases). The CDR3 contains 15 residues. V was trimmed by 1 base and J by 3 bases, leaving 13 bases between them. The germline gives CDR1 SGHVS, CDR2 FQNEAQ. The DNA for the CDR3 is TGTGCCAGCAGCTTAGATACAGGGCCTCTCTACGAGCAGTACTTC. Encoded protein: CASSLDTGPLYEQYF.

As regards this clone: Other DNA variants within this sample encode the same CDR3. This chain uses TRBV29-1 with TRBJ2-7; unclear D gene. Germline values: CDR1 SQVTM, CDR2 ANQGSEA. Trimming stripped 2 bases from V and 1 base from J, with 12 bases between. This CDR3 comprises 14 residues. CDR3 in amino acids: CSVELRGSSYEQYF. In nucleotides, the CDR3 is TGCAGCGTTGAACTCCGCGGCAGTTCCTACGAGCAGTACTTC.

The CDR3 spells CASSQDKVSNQPQHF. The CDR3 region has the DNA TGCGCCAGCAGCCAAGATAAGGTTAGCAATCAGCCCCAGCATTTT. This sequence joins TRBV4-1 and TRBJ1-5, with no clear D. Trimming took 0 bases from V and 0 from J, leaving 6 bases between them. Looked up from germline, CDR1 is MGHRA and CDR2 is YSYEKL. This CDR3 is built from 15 residues.

The CDR3: CSVEPQGGFPYEQYF. The DNA of the CDR3 is TGCAGCGTTGAACCCCAGGGGGGTTTCCCCTACGAGCAGTACTTC. This chain uses TRBV29-1 with TRBJ2-7; perhaps TRBD1 as D (7 bases). In germline, CDR1 is SQVTM, CDR2 ANQGSEA. The CDR3 runs 15 residues. The germline V and J ends were trimmed by 2 bases and 2 bases, with 16 bases remaining between them.

This clone was observed once. The rearrangement links TRBV10-2 to TRBJ1-1; no clear D. This CDR3 contains 14 residues. The V end lost 3 bases, the J end lost 0 bases, and 8 bases lay between the germline ends. Germline assignment: CDR1 WSHSY and CDR2 SAAADI. The CDR3 protein is CASSDLRMNTEAFF. CDR3 nucleotides: TGCGCCAGCAGTGATTTGCGTATGAACACTGAAGCTTTCTTT.

The chain recombines TRBV15 with TRBJ2-5, with D perhaps matching TRBD2 (5 bases). CDR3 length equals 13 residues. Germline-derived CDR1 and CDR2 are LNHNV and YYDKDF (reference sequence). V lost 5 bases and J 2 bases, leaving 9 bases between the germline ends. CDR3 nucleotides: TGTGCCACCAGCCGGGGAGTGCAAGAGACCCAGTACTTC. This sequence encodes CATSRGVQETQYF. The entire variable domain, with the rest obtained from reference TRBV15 and TRBJ2-5, is as follows: DAMVIQNPRYQVTQFGKPVTLSCSQTLNHNVMYWYQQKSSQAPKLLFHYYDKDFNNEADTPDNFQSRRPNTSFCFLDIRSPGLGDTAMYLCATSRGVQETQYFGPGTRLLVL.

The V and J genes are TRBV27 and TRBJ2-1; D is undetermined. This CDR3 spans 15 amino acids. With 4 bases removed from V and 6 bases from J, the gap between germline ends came to 16 bases. Per the germline V gene, CDR1 is MNHEY and CDR2 is SMNVEV (reference sequence). In DNA, the CDR3 is TGTGCCAGCAGTTCCCCCCCAACTCGATCCAATGAGCAGTTCTTC. Its translation is CASSSPPTRSNEQFF.

J is TRBJ1-5 and V is TRBV19, with 7 bases lining up with TRBD1. CDR3 length: 13 amino acids. CDR1 is LNHDA and CDR2 is SQIVND in the germline V gene (reference sequence). J was trimmed by 9 bases and V by 5 bases; bases with no gene match: 7. DNA for the CDR3: TGTGCCAGTAGTTGGGACAGCCTCCCGCCCCAGCATTTT. Protein product: CASSWDSLPPQHF.

The rearrangement joins TRBV9 to TRBJ2-3; 7 bases are shared with TRBD2. Germline V gene data show CDR1 as SGDLS and CDR2 as YYNGEE. The CDR3 consists of 15 residues. Trimming removed 4 bases from V and 1 base from J; junction bases left unmatched: 6. CDR3 DNA: TGTGCCAGCAGCCAGAGCGGGATTGGCACAGATACGCAGTATTTT. It codes for CASSQSGIGTDTQYF.

CDR3 sequence: CSVEGEEVRLLRSYNEQFF. In nucleotides, the CDR3 is TGCAGCGTTGAAGGGGAGGAGGTAAGATTGCTCCGCTCCTACAATGAGCAGTTCTTC. The gene calls are TRBV29-1 and TRBJ2-1, with D possibly matching TRBD2 (6 bases). CDR3 length: 19 residues. CDR1 is SQVTM, CDR2 ANQGSEA, per germline. V lost 1 base and J 0 bases, leaving 22 bases between the germline ends.